This TCR beta chain came from a study of identical twins. Whole-study findings and limits: Carriage of fewer insertions was seen in abundant cord blood beta clonotypes, whereas memory repertoires showed none.

TCRdb reprocessed the 5' RACE reads with MiXCR, giving one entry per CDR3 protein. This sample has about 790,000 distinct CDR3 sequences; around a sixth occur once, and the top ten carry roughly 14%. This CDR3 is built from 13 residues. J was trimmed by 8 bases and V by 8 bases; bases with no gene match: 6. The V gene's germline CDR1 is MNHEY and CDR2 SVGEGT. There are a few counts of this clonotype. The target antigen is unknown. A further study also used this sample, focusing on T cells expressing NK-cell markers.

The chain joins TRBV6-2 or TRBV6-3 to TRBJ2-1, with 10 bases lining up with TRBD2. This clonotype was obtained from a woman between 18 and 30 years old in good health. The source material was PBMCs. The DNA of the CDR3 is TGTGCCAGCGAGGGACTAGCGAACGATGAGCAGTTCTTC. Encoded protein: CASEGLANDEQFF.